These 28 T cell receptor beta chains were all obtained from the same sample, sequenced in a study of cytomegalovirus exposure and HLA in healthy donors. Repertoires were generated with immunoSEQ multiplex PCR, while TCRdb's copy carries only in-frame clones and drops some. This sample has approximately 60,000 clones; approximately 90% occur once, and the top ten carry about 3%. The sequenced sample was PBMCs. These receptors were taken from a man younger than 35 in good health and CMV-seronegative.

CDR3 sequence: CASSWTGTGGSDTQYF. CDR3 in DNA: TGTGCCAGCAGCTGGACCGGGACAGGGGGCTCAGATACGCAGTATTTT. The V gene is TRBV7-9, the J gene TRBJ2-3; 12 nucleotides match TRBD1. This CDR3 has 16 residues. Germline V CDR1 and CDR2: SEHNR, FQNEAQ (reference sequence). V shed 4 bases, J shed 4 bases, and the junction held 6 bases outside the gene matches.

This chain joins TRBV28 and TRBJ2-7, with D perhaps matching TRBD2 (5 bases). This CDR3 spans 14 amino acids. Trimming took off 3 bases at V and 2 bases at J, with 11 bases between the two ends. Germline CDR1 is MDHEN and CDR2 is SYDVKM. The CDR3 DNA is TGTGCCAGCAGTTTTGTAGCGACCACCTACGAGCAGTACTTC. This translates into CASSFVATTYEQYF.

The rearrangement links TRBV27 to TRBJ2-7, with TRBD2 matching over 8 bases. Germline V gene data show CDR1 as MNHEY and CDR2 as SMNVEV (reference sequence). Unmatched junction bases numbered 6, after V lost 3 bases and J lost 2 bases. There are 15 residues in the CDR3. The CDR3 reads CASSFSLAGPYEQYF. CDR3 in DNA: TGTGCCAGCAGTTTTTCTCTAGCGGGCCCCTACGAGCAGTACTTC.

The chain links TRBV27 to TRBJ2-5, with D perhaps TRBD2 (6 bases). Trimming took 7 bases from V and 2 from J, leaving 20 bases between them. Per germline, CDR1 MNHEY and CDR2 SMNVEV (reference sequence). The CDR3 spans 16 residues. DNA of the CDR3: TGTGCCAGCAACCCTCTAGGGTTGGGGAGGCAAGAGACCCAGTACTTC. Its protein product is CASNPLGLGRQETQYF.

The J gene is TRBJ2-2, the V gene TRBV6-1; 8 nucleotides align to TRBD1. Germline V gene lookup returns CDR1 MNHNS and CDR2 SASEGT. V dropped 8 bases and J dropped 7; count of bases not matched to a gene: 12. There are 15 residues in the CDR3. The CDR3 is CASSTRTGLVGELFF. In nucleotides, the CDR3 is TGTGCCAGCTCCACTCGGACAGGGCTAGTCGGGGAGCTGTTTTTT.

The chain recombines TRBV6-1 with TRBJ1-5; perhaps TRBD1 as D (5 bases). The CDR3 is made up of 13 amino acids. Trimming took 5 bases from V and 5 from J, leaving 10 bases between them. Germline V gene sequence: CDR1 MNHNS, CDR2 SASEGT. CDR3 residues: CASSQQGDQPQHF. The CDR3 nucleotides are TGTGCCAGCAGTCAGCAGGGCGATCAGCCCCAGCATTTT.

This clone has a single count. This chain joins TRBV6-4 and TRBJ2-3; 8 positions agree with TRBD1. This CDR3 region has 15 residues. The germline gives CDR1 MRHNA, CDR2 SNTAGT. Trimming cost V 4 bases and J 4 bases; bases outside gene matches: 7. The CDR3, as DNA: TGTGCCAGCAGTGTCGGACAGGGTGGCGCAGATACGCAGTATTTT. Protein sequence: CASSVGQGGADTQYF.

The chain recombines TRBV6-1 with TRBJ2-1; 12 nucleotides line up with TRBD2. The germline CDR1 and CDR2 sequences are MNHNS and SASEGT. CDR3 length: 16 residues. V shed 3 bases and J 3 bases; nucleotides not matched to a gene: 3. CDR3 region: CASSERTSGIYNEQFF. The CDR3, as DNA: TGTGCCAGCAGTGAGCGGACTAGCGGGATCTACAATGAGCAGTTCTTC.

This clone was found once. CDR3: CASSLWQGAKNIQYF. In DNA form, the CDR3 reads TGTGCCAGCAGCTTATGGCAGGGCGCCAAAAACATTCAGTACTTC. The rearrangement uses TRBV7-2 and TRBJ2-4; D perhaps matches TRBD1 (5 bases). CDR3 size: 15 residues. Germline V CDR1 and CDR2: SGHTA, FQGNSA. The V end lost 2 bases, the J end lost 1 base, and 9 bases lay between the germline ends.

This chain connects TRBV19 to TRBJ1-5; perhaps TRBD1 as D (6 bases). The germline V gene has CDR1 LNHDA and CDR2 SQIVND (reference sequence). The CDR3 length is 14 residues. Trimming left V 2 bases short and J 5 bases short, with 10 bases between. The CDR3 reads CASSISTGDQPQHF. Here the CDR3 DNA reads TGTGCCAGTAGTATATCGACAGGCGATCAGCCCCAGCATTTT.

The rearrangement joins TRBV10-3 to TRBJ1-4; D is possibly TRBD1 (6 bases). The germline V gene has CDR1 ENHRY and CDR2 SYGVKD. V gave up 3 bases and J gave up 4 bases, with 12 bases separating them. This CDR3 spans 15 amino acids. This chain's CDR3 is CAISEQGALNEKLFF. The CDR3 DNA is TGTGCCATCAGTGAACAGGGCGCCCTTAATGAAAAACTGTTTTTT.

The gene calls are TRBV28 and TRBJ1-2; possibly TRBD1 for D (6 bases). Trimming left V 3 bases short and J 0 bases short, with 11 bases between. The CDR3 is made up of 15 amino acids. CDR1 and CDR2 (germline): MDHEN, SYDVKM. The CDR3 nucleotides are TGTGCCAGCAGTTTCCCGACAGGTACTAACTATGGCTACACCTTC. This sequence encodes CASSFPTGTNYGYTF.

This chain connects TRBV11-2 to TRBJ2-1, with 7 bases lining up with TRBD1. CDR1 and CDR2 from the germline V gene are SGHAT and FQNNGV. The CDR3 has 14 residues. J was trimmed by 6 bases and V by 3 bases; bases with no gene match: 5. CDR3: CASSFGTDPNEQFF. CDR3 bases: TGTGCCAGCAGCTTTGGGACAGATCCCAATGAGCAGTTCTTC. Based on the CDR3 plus reference TRBV11-2 and TRBJ2-1, the full variable domain is EAGVAQSPRYKIIEKRQSVAFWCNPISGHATLYWYQQILGQGPKLLIQFQNNGVVDDSQLPKDRFSAERLKGVDSTLKIQPAKLEDSAVYLCASSFGTDPNEQFFGPGTRLTVL.

This rearrangement joins TRBV10-1 to TRBJ2-7, with D perhaps TRBD1 (5 bases). V gave up 3 bases and J gave up 3 bases, with 6 bases separating them. Germline V gene data show CDR1 as WNHNN and CDR2 as SYGVQD (reference sequence). The CDR3 totals 12 residues. DNA of the CDR3: TGCGCCAGCAGTGAAGGGGACTACGAGCAGTACTTC. Translating it yields CASSEGDYEQYF.

V is TRBV7-9 and J is TRBJ2-1; D may be TRBD2 (5 bases). Looked up from germline, CDR1 is SEHNR and CDR2 is FQNEAQ (reference sequence). CDR3 size: 14 residues. Trimming took 1 base from V and 7 from J, leaving 11 bases between them. Here the CDR3 DNA reads TGTGCCAGCAGCTTAGTGGGAGAATCGAATGAGCAGTTCTTC. As protein: CASSLVGESNEQFF.

The chain uses TRBV28 and TRBJ2-7; 9 bases map to TRBD1. J lost 3 bases, V lost 4 bases, and 13 bases had no gene match. The germline V gene has CDR1 MDHEN and CDR2 SYDVKM. This CDR3 has 17 residues. CDR3 sequence (DNA): TGTGCCAGCAGTTGGGTTACCTCCGGGACAGGGAGCTACGAGCAGTACTTC. It codes for CASSWVTSGTGSYEQYF.

The CDR3 is CASSEGGRGNLDTQYF. The CDR3 nucleotides are TGTGCCAGCAGTGAAGGGGGCAGGGGCAATTTGGATACGCAGTATTTT. V and J are TRBV2 and TRBJ2-3; TRBD1 might be the D (6 bases). This CDR3 comprises 16 residues. The V end lost 1 base, the J end lost 6 bases, and 17 bases lay between the germline ends. The germline CDR1 and CDR2 sequences are SNHLY and FYNNEI.

In its sample, this clone was seen once. The rearrangement joins TRBV10-3 to TRBJ2-1; the D is unclear. Germline loops: CDR1 ENHRY, CDR2 SYGVKD. Trimming left V 3 bases short and J 10 bases short, with 10 bases between. The length of the CDR3 is 12 residues. CDR3 residues: CAISENSWEQFF. The CDR3 coding sequence is TGTGCCATCAGTGAAAACTCTTGGGAGCAGTTCTTC.

The chain recombines TRBV28 with TRBJ1-5; D ambiguous. There are 14 residues in the CDR3. Germline V CDR1 and CDR2: MDHEN, SYDVKM. The V end lost 6 bases, the J end lost 2 bases, and 11 bases lay between the germline ends. The CDR3 region is CASRLTAGNQPQHF. CDR3 coding DNA: TGTGCCAGCAGATTGACTGCGGGCAATCAGCCCCAGCATTTT.

The CDR3 protein is CASSLEGTSGGYEQYF. The CDR3 nucleotides are TGCGCCAGCAGCTTGGAAGGGACTAGCGGGGGCTACGAGCAGTACTTC. The chain recombines TRBV5-1 with TRBJ2-7; 14 bases line up with TRBD2. Trimming took 0 bases from V and 3 from J; bases not matched to a gene: 2. The CDR3 sequence is 16 residues long. The germline V gene has CDR1 SGHRS and CDR2 YFSETQ.

CDR3 amino acids: CASSATDRGKLFF. The CDR3 DNA sequence: TGTGCCAGCAGTGCAACGGACAGGGGGAAACTGTTTTTT. V and J are TRBV25-1 and TRBJ1-4; 10 bases are a match to TRBD1. CDR1 is MGHDK, CDR2 SYGVNS, per germline. V dropped 4 bases and J dropped 11; count of bases not matched to a gene: 4. This CDR3 comprises 13 residues. Using reference TRBV25-1 and TRBJ1-4 for the parts outside the CDR3, the full variable domain is EADIYQTPRYLVIGTGKKITLECSQTMGHDKMYWYQQDPGMELHLIHYSYGVNSTEKGDLSSESTVSRIRTEHFPLTLESARPSHTSQYLCASSATDRGKLFFGSGTQLSVL.

This clone has a single count. The rearrangement uses TRBV7-9 and TRBJ2-2, with D unclear. The CDR3 loop spans 14 amino acids. V gave up 4 bases and J gave up 4 bases, with 10 bases separating them. CDR1 and CDR2 (germline): SEHNR, FQNEAQ (reference sequence). The CDR3 is CASSYREFTGELFF. CDR3 DNA sequence: TGTGCCAGCAGCTACAGAGAGTTCACCGGGGAGCTGTTTTTT.

The chain links TRBV5-6 to TRBJ2-1, with a weak D call TRBD2 (5 bases). The CDR3 spans 16 residues. V was shortened by 4 bases and J by 5 bases, with 19 bases between the two germline ends. In germline, CDR1 is SGHDT, CDR2 YYEEEE. DNA of the CDR3: TGTGCCAGCAGCCACGTCGTTCAACTAGTGAACAATGAGCAGTTCTTC. This encodes CASSHVVQLVNNEQFF.

CDR3 in amino acids: CASSEVTPDREAFF. CDR3 bases: TGTGCCAGCAGTGAGGTGACTCCTGACCGTGAAGCTTTCTTT. V usage is TRBV6-1 and J usage is TRBJ1-1; D ambiguous. Deletions cut 3 bases from V and 7 bases from J, with 15 bases between. CDR1 is MNHNS, CDR2 SASEGT, per germline. The CDR3 runs to 14 residues.

V is TRBV28 and J is TRBJ2-3; 8 nucleotides match TRBD2. This CDR3 contains 17 residues. Germline lookup yields CDR1 MDHEN and CDR2 SYDVKM. Trimming took 2 bases from V and 2 from J; bases not matched to a gene: 9. CDR3: CASSLPWLAGATDTQYF. The CDR3, as DNA: TGTGCCAGCAGTTTACCGTGGCTAGCGGGCGCCACAGATACGCAGTATTTT.

This clone showed up just a few times. This chain joins TRBV28 and TRBJ1-5; 7 bases match TRBD1. This CDR3 contains 15 residues. The ends lost 5 bases at V and 2 bases at J; junction bases unmatched: 6. In germline, CDR1 is MDHEN, CDR2 SYDVKM. CDR3 bases: TGTGCCAGCAGTAGAGCCGGGACAGGCAATCAGCCCCAGCATTTT. Amino acids: CASSRAGTGNQPQHF.

This chain joins TRBV9 and TRBJ2-4, with 9 bases aligning to TRBD1. CDR1 and CDR2 from the germline V gene are SGDLS and YYNGEE. V was clipped by 4 bases and J by 10 bases; unmatched bases: 15. This CDR3 is 16 amino acids long. This CDR3 is CASSPQPYDRGDIQYF. Written as DNA, the CDR3 is TGTGCCAGCAGCCCCCAACCCTACGACAGGGGGGATATTCAGTACTTC. Using reference TRBV9 and TRBJ2-4 for the parts outside the CDR3, the full variable domain is DSGVTQTPKHLITATGQRVTLRCSPRSGDLSVYWYQQSLDQGLQFLIQYYNGEERAKGNILERFSAQQFPDLHSELNLSSLELGDSALYFCASSPQPYDRGDIQYFGAGTRLSVL.

The genes are TRBV4-2 and TRBJ2-7, with 8 bases that match TRBD2. The V gene's germline CDR1 is LGHNA and CDR2 YNFKEQ. This CDR3 is 14 amino acids long. V gave up 5 bases and J gave up 0 bases; unmatched junction bases: 3. CDR3 sequence: CASSVLADSYEQYF. The CDR3 nucleotides read TGTGCCAGCAGCGTACTAGCGGACTCCTACGAGCAGTACTTC.